The following is a TCR beta chain sequence with its context. The target of this receptor is not known. Nothing much larger sits one base from this clone, and base qualities are not available. The data belong to a study of control samples from healthy donors and cancer patients (dated by TCRdb to the early 2020s). Libraries were prepared through the immunoSEQ multiplex PCR assay. TCRdb stores this immuneACCESS table with in-frame sequences only. Part of the clones is absent; in the studies checked, under half of the shortfall reflects unresolved V genes, and no reason is known for the rest. The sample records 20,000 to 30,000 clones, around 86% of which are singletons. The leading ten clones occupy about 25% of the sample. From the germline V gene (reference sequence), CDR1 is MNHEY and CDR2 is SMNVEV. V lost 1 base and J lost 0 bases; the stretch between them is 12 bases long. From the cysteine through the phenylalanine, the CDR3 covers 16 amino acids. Only CDR3 DNA is held: 48 bases, read in frame from base 1.

This receptor was taken from a man in his 60s with colorectal cancer. The chain employs TRBV27 and TRBJ1-2; the D gene is unclear. The sequencing input was PBMCs. The CDR3: CASSLYRSPTNYGYTF. The DNA sequence follows: TGTGCCAGCAGTTTATACCGAAGTCCTACTAACTATGGCTACACCTTC.